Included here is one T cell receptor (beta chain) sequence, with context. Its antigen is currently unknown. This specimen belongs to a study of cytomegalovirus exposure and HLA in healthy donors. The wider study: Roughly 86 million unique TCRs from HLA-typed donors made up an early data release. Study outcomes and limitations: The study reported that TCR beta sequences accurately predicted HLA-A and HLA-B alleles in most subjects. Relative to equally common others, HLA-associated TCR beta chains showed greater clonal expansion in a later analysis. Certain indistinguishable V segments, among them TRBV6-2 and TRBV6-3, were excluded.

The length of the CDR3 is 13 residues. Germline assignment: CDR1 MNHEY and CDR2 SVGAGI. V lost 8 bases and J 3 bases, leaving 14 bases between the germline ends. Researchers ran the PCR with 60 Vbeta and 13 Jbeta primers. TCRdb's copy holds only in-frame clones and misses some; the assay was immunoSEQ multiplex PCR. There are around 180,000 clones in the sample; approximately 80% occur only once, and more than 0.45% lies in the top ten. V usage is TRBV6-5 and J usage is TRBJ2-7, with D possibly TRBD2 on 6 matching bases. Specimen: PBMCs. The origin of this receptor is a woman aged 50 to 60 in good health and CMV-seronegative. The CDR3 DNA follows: TGTGCCAGCGGTGAGCGGGCCGTCTACGAGCAGTACTTC. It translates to CASGERAVYEQYF.